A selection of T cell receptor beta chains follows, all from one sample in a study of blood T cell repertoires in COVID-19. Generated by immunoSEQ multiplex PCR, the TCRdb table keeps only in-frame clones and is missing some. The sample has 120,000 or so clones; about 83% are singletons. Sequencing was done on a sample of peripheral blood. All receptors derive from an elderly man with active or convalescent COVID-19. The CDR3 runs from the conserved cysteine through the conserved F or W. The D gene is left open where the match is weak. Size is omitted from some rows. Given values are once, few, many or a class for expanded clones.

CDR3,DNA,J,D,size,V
CASSLVFRQGKFGYTF,TGTGCCAGCAGTTTAGTATTTCGACAGGGGAAATTTGGCTACACCTTC,TRBJ1-2,TRBD1,-,TRBV28
CASSDGTTDTQYF,TGTGCCAGCAGTGATGGGACTACAGATACGCAGTATTTT,TRBJ2-3,-,-,TRBV6-1
CASSQIGAGSSYNSPLHF,TGCGCCAGCAGCCAGATAGGGGCGGGAAGCTCCTATAATTCACCCCTCCACTTT,TRBJ1-6,-,-,TRBV4-3
CASMRQMNTEAFF,TGTGCCAGCATGAGACAGATGAACACTGAAGCTTTCTTT,TRBJ1-1,-,-,TRBV6-6
CASSLAGKQGGTEQYF,TGCGCCAGCAGCTTGGCCGGGAAACAGGGAGGGACCGAGCAGTACTTC,TRBJ2-7,-,-,TRBV5-1
CASSLLAETQYF,TGTGCCAGCAGTCTCCTGGCAGAGACCCAGTACTTC,TRBJ2-5,-,-,TRBV7-9
CASSRTRQGAGWNTEAFF,TGTGCCAGCAGCCGCACGAGACAGGGGGCCGGGTGGAACACTGAAGCTTTCTTT,TRBJ1-1,TRBD1,-,TRBV7-8
CAWRTGSPNTIYF,TGTGCCTGGAGGACAGGGAGTCCAAACACCATATATTTT,TRBJ1-3,TRBD1,-,TRBV30
CASSISTGRANEKLFF,TGTGCCAGTAGTATCTCAACAGGTCGGGCTAATGAAAAACTGTTTTTT,TRBJ1-4,-,-,TRBV19
CASSDDWGVSDEQYF,TGTGCCAGCAGCGACGACTGGGGGGTATCGGACGAGCAGTACTTC,TRBJ2-7,-,-,TRBV7-2
CATMDRGGNKPQHF,TGTGCCACCATGGACAGGGGAGGCAATAAGCCCCAGCATTTT,TRBJ1-5,TRBD1,few,TRBV5-3
CASSRGAANEKLFF,TGTGCCAGCTCTAGGGGTGCCGCTAATGAAAAACTGTTTTTT,TRBJ1-4,-,-,TRBV7-9
CASSRDRGLGGYTF,TGTGCCAGCAGTCGGGACAGGGGGCTGGGGGGCTACACCTTC,TRBJ1-2,TRBD1,-,TRBV6-5
CASSSGTANQPQHF,TGCGCCAGCAGCTCAGGGACAGCCAATCAGCCCCAGCATTTT,TRBJ1-5,TRBD1,once,TRBV5-1
CASSLRGGVQETQYF,TGTGCCAGCAGCTTGCGCGGGGGGGTGCAAGAGACCCAGTACTTC,TRBJ2-5,TRBD2,-,TRBV5-4
CASSVTGGAGTDTQYF,TGTGCCAGCAGTGTCACAGGGGGCGCAGGTACGGATACGCAGTATTTT,TRBJ2-3,TRBD1,-,TRBV6-1
CASSVVPPTGSNYGYTF,TGTGCCAGCAGCGTAGTCCCCCCGACAGGGTCCAACTATGGCTACACCTTC,TRBJ1-2,TRBD1,-,TRBV9
CATSSGLAGVQETQYF,TGTGCCACCAGCAGCGGACTAGCGGGGGTCCAAGAGACCCAGTACTTC,TRBJ2-5,TRBD2,-,TRBV15
CASSLRQGGYTF,TGTGCCAGCAGCCTTAGACAGGGCGGCTACACCTTC,TRBJ1-2,TRBD1,-,TRBV7-2
CASSPTGGADTQYF,TGTGCCAGCTCACCAACCGGGGGGGCCGATACGCAGTATTTT,TRBJ2-3,TRBD2,-,TRBV18
CASSRSSYNEQFF,TGTGCCAGCAGTCGGAGCTCCTACAATGAGCAGTTCTTC,TRBJ2-1,-,-,TRBV6-2/TRBV6-3
CASSLDSETGVRDTQYF,TGTGCCAGCAGTTTAGATTCAGAGACAGGGGTTAGAGATACGCAGTATTTT,TRBJ2-3,TRBD1,-,TRBV28